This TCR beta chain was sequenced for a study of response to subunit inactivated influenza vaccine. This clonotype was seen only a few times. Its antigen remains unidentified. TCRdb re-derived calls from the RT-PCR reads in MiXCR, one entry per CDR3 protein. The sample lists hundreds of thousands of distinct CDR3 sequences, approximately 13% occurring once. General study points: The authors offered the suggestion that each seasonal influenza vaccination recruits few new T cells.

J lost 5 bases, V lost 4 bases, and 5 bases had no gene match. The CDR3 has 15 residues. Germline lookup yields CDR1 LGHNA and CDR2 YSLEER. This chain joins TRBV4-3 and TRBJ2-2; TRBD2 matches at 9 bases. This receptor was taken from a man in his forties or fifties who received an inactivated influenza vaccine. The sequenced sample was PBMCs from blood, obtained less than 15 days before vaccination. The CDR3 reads CASSRPAGGTGELFF. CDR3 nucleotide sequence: TGCGCCAGCAGCCGACCAGCGGGGGGTACCGGGGAGCTGTTTTTT.